This T cell receptor (beta chain) derives from a study of T-cell memory formation after mild COVID-19. Trimming pared 4 bases from V and 7 bases from J, leaving 13 bases between. This CDR3 is 13 amino acids long. Germline V gene data show CDR1 as SGHTA and CDR2 as FQGNSA. This clonotype was picked up a small number of times. TCRdb called the 5' RACE reads again in MiXCR, with one record for every CDR3 protein. The sample lists just under 550,000 distinct CDR3 sequences, roughly 21% occurring once. This rearrangement joins TRBV7-2 to TRBJ1-1, with TRBD1 as a possible D gene (6 bases). Sequencing was performed on PBMCs or a T cell subset sorted from them (not recorded which). The source of this sequence is an adult woman who had mild COVID-19 (a few samples of this study predate the infection). Cell type and time point are not known. The CDR3, as DNA: TGTGCCAGCAGCTGGGACACTCAACGTGAAGCTTTCTTT. It specifies CASSWDTQREAFF.